These T cell receptor beta chains were read from a single sample in a study of blood T cell repertoires in COVID-19. Using immunoSEQ multiplex PCR, the repertoire was profiled, and TCRdb retains in-frame clones only, with some absent. This sample yields roughly 73,000 clones, of which roughly 90% are seen a single time; about 1.5% belongs to the top ten. Source material: peripheral blood. The receptors were gathered from a man in his fifties with acute or convalescent COVID-19. Each CDR3 is given without its conserved first and last residue. Only part of the rows carry a size: once, few, many, or a class if the clone is expanded.

v_call	cdr3_length	clone_size	j_call	cdr3_aa
TRBV25-1	13	-	TRBJ1-5	ASSEYLGADQPQH
TRBV15	13	-	TRBJ1-4	ATSMGQATNEKLF
TRBV10-3	12	-	TRBJ1-5	AISDRASNQPQH
TRBV4-1	16	-	TRBJ2-5	ASSQKGLAGGKQETQY
TRBV5-6	13	once	TRBJ2-1	ASSLSGRWGGEQF
TRBV28	13	once	TRBJ2-1	ASKLGPSGRNEQF
TRBV19	15	-	TRBJ1-6	ASSWNPGQGPNSPLH
TRBV7-8	12	-	TRBJ1-6	ASSLRGKDSPLH
TRBV28	10	few	TRBJ1-5	ASRPQGLPQH
TRBV30	11	-	TRBJ1-6	AWSAYRDSPLH
TRBV28	17	-	TRBJ1-5	ASSFNYPLGGMSNQPQH
TRBV28	12	-	TRBJ1-3	ASNTQGAGNTIY
TRBV7-2	12	-	TRBJ2-5	ASSLTGGVETQY
TRBV29-1	10	-	TRBJ1-1	SVERGGTEAF
TRBV6-6	13	-	TRBJ1-2	ASSKQGQPNYGYT
TRBV7-9	10	-	TRBJ1-1	ASSPQGAEAF
TRBV18	13	once	TRBJ2-1	ASSPQESSYNEQF
TRBV3-1/TRBV3-2	14	-	TRBJ2-1	ASSQLSGRAVDEQF
TRBV5-1	12	-	TRBJ2-7	ASSLGSGSYEQY
TRBV10-1	14	-	TRBJ2-1	ASRQNTGNSYNEQF
TRBV7-8	13	-	TRBJ2-2	ASSLAGGNTGELF
TRBV14	13	-	TRBJ2-1	ASSQARFSYNEQF
TRBV7-3	11	-	TRBJ2-1	ASSFSAYNEQF
TRBV19	13	-	TRBJ1-1	ASSIMRDSNTEAF
TRBV11-2	11	-	TRBJ1-5	ASSLARGRPQH
TRBV4-2	13	many	TRBJ2-7	ASSQESHRAYEQY
TRBV5-4	13	-	TRBJ2-1	ASRQGTGTYNEQF
TRBV6-5	13	-	TRBJ2-6	ASSTRVHGANVLT
TRBV6-2/TRBV6-3	16	-	TRBJ2-3	ASSAPGQGTGLTDTQY
TRBV27	15	-	TRBJ2-2	ASSFKRGASFTGELF
TRBV18	12	-	TRBJ2-5	ASSPRTREETQY
TRBV20-1	9	-	TRBJ2-4	SAPFRGSPY
TRBV27	14	-	TRBJ2-7	AGCPRGAGRTYEQY
TRBV7-9	14	-	TRBJ1-2	ASSLALTGGGYGYT
TRBV5-1	13	-	TRBJ1-2	ASSLEQGATRGYT
TRBV9	10	-	TRBJ2-3	ASSPNTDTQY
TRBV24-1	13	-	TRBJ2-1	ATSDFSSGINEQF
TRBV2	13	-	TRBJ1-1	ASSERGPGDTEAF
TRBV19	12	-	TRBJ1-5	ASSSGGGSQPQH
TRBV9	14	-	TRBJ2-1	ASSVGDSGHYNEQF
TRBV7-9	13	-	TRBJ2-1	ASRPDRGPYNEQF
TRBV6-2/TRBV6-3	15	-	TRBJ1-2	ASSYTPGISTNYGYT
TRBV6-5	12	few	TRBJ2-1	ASSPTAALGEQF
TRBV6-5	13	-	TRBJ1-6	ASSPTGSYNSPLH
TRBV11-2	14	-	TRBJ2-4	ASSLGPGKELGIQY
TRBV2	13	-	TRBJ1-1	ASREQGAGDTEAF
TRBV30	9	-	TRBJ2-3	AIRGTDTQY
TRBV10-3	14	-	TRBJ1-1	AISGLGQGQHTEAF
TRBV7-8	13	-	TRBJ2-2	ASSLVRLGPGELF
TRBV18	13	-	TRBJ2-1	ASSLGTSPFDEQF
TRBV7-9	12	-	TRBJ1-1	ASSPRTGGTEAF
TRBV10-3	12	-	TRBJ1-2	ASETGQTNYGYT
TRBV9	13	-	TRBJ1-2	ASSTRQGPNYGYT
TRBV5-1	13	-	TRBJ2-2	ASSLLAGDGGELF
TRBV15	12	-	TRBJ2-1	ATSRDRGHPKQF
TRBV27	14	-	TRBJ1-1	ASSFRGGGINTEAF
TRBV29-1	11	-	TRBJ1-1	SVEESPGTEAF
TRBV15	14	-	TRBJ1-5	ATSRGSRTGDQPQH
TRBV5-1	14	-	TRBJ1-3	ASSLAGQGRGNTIY